These T cell receptor beta chains were read from a single sample in a study of OX40 agonist ivuxolimab in advanced cancers. The data were produced by immunoSEQ multiplex PCR, yet TCRdb's version contains in-frame clones alone and is incomplete. The sample has some 62,000 clones; less than 85% are singletons. Specimen: CD4+ or CD8+ T cells sorted from blood, collected in a trial of the OX40 agonist ivuxolimab. The receptors shown here come from an adult with an advanced solid tumor such as melanoma, head and neck, liver or kidney cancer. Both conserved end residues are part of each CDR3. Each record gives: clone size, J gene, CDR3 length, D gene, V gene, CDR3 protein, CDR3 DNA. The D gene is left open where the match is weak. Size is omitted from some rows. Given values are once, few, many or a class for expanded clones.

>few|TRBJ2-5|13|.|TRBV23-1
CASMSQGRETQYF
TGCGCCAGCATGTCTCAGGGTAGGGAGACCCAGTACTTC
>once|TRBJ2-7|15|TRBD2|TRBV11-2
CASSSGTTIVYEQYF
TGTGCCAGCAGCTCCGGGACTACCATTGTCTACGAGCAGTACTTC
>.|TRBJ1-4|16|TRBD1|TRBV27
CASSFSPTGLNEKLFF
TGTGCCAGCAGTTTCTCGCCGACAGGGCTCAATGAAAAACTGTTTTTT
>.|TRBJ2-1|14|TRBD1|TRBV29-1
CSGDPGGAYNEQFF
TGCAGCGGTGACCCAGGGGGCGCGTACAATGAGCAGTTCTTC
>.|TRBJ2-5|12|TRBD1|TRBV30
CACCGTGETQYF
TGTGCCTGCTGCGGGACAGGAGAGACCCAGTACTTC
>.|TRBJ1-1|13|.|TRBV5-4
CASSLFLNTEAFF
TGTGCCAGCAGCTTGTTTCTTAACACGGAAGCTTTCTTT
>.|TRBJ2-5|13|.|TRBV2
CASTADSQETQYF
TGTGCCAGCACTGCCGACAGCCAAGAGACCCAGTACTTC
>once|TRBJ2-1|14|TRBD2|TRBV7-2
CASSPAGGVNEQFF
TGTGCCAGCAGCCCAGCGGGGGGAGTCAATGAGCAGTTCTTC
>.|TRBJ2-5|15|.|TRBV7-2
CASSGGAGKQETQYF
TGTGCCAGCAGCGGCGGGGCAGGGAAACAAGAGACCCAGTACTTC
>.|TRBJ2-3|13|.|TRBV10-3
CAISESGGDTQYF
TGTGCCATCAGTGAGTCAGGTGGAGATACGCAGTATTTT
>.|TRBJ2-7|13|.|TRBV2
CASSEGGPYEQYF
TGTGCCAGCAGTGAAGGGGGACCCTACGAGCAGTACTTC
>.|TRBJ2-4|13|.|TRBV29-1
CSVMSDSKNIQYF
TGCAGCGTTATGTCGGACAGCAAAAACATTCAGTACTTC
>.|TRBJ1-1|13|.|TRBV2
CASPDRGNTEAFF
TGTGCCAGCCCGGATAGGGGGAACACTGAAGCTTTCTTT
>.|TRBJ2-7|13|TRBD1|TRBV7-9
CASSDGTAYEQYF
TGTGCCAGCAGCGACGGGACAGCCTACGAGCAGTACTTC
>.|TRBJ2-5|14|.|TRBV2
CASSRTRGQETQYF
TGTGCCAGCAGTCGGACGAGGGGGCAAGAGACCCAGTACTTC
>.|TRBJ2-7|13|.|TRBV9
CASSVDGLYEQYF
TGTGCCAGCAGCGTAGACGGGCTCTACGAGCAGTACTTC
>.|TRBJ1-2|13|.|TRBV27
CASSFGQYYGYTF
TGTGCCAGCAGTTTCGGACAGTACTATGGCTACACCTTC
>.|TRBJ1-6|16|TRBD1|TRBV7-6
CASSLMVPGGNSPLHF
TGTGCCAGCAGCTTAATGGTACCAGGGGGGAATTCACCCCTCCACTTT
>.|TRBJ2-1|14|.|TRBV6-4
CASSAASSYNEQFF
TGTGCCAGCAGTGCAGCTAGCTCCTACAATGAGCAGTTCTTC
>.|TRBJ2-7|11|.|TRBV27
CASGSGYEQYF
TGTGCCAGCGGAAGTGGGTATGAGCAGTACTTC
>.|TRBJ2-7|13|.|TRBV7-9
CASSFGYGYEQYF
TGTGCCAGCAGCTTTGGCTACGGGTACGAGCAGTACTTC
>few|TRBJ1-4|14|.|TRBV7-9
CASSLGRAREKLFF
TGTGCCAGCAGCCTGGGCCGGGCGAGGGAAAAACTGTTTTTT
>once|TRBJ2-7|15|TRBD1|TRBV28
CASSFFTGGLDEQYF
TGTGCCAGCAGTTTTTTCACAGGGGGCCTGGACGAGCAGTACTTC
>once|TRBJ1-4|14|.|TRBV12-5
CASGLFETNEKLFF
TGTGCTAGTGGTTTGTTCGAAACTAATGAAAAACTGTTTTTT